This T cell receptor beta chain comes out of a study of response to subunit inactivated influenza vaccine (dated by TCRdb to the late 2010s). The study in broad terms: Deep quantitative T cell receptor repertoire profiling was used in the study to track responses to a trivalent subunit inactivated influenza vaccine. The investigation overall reported the following: It was suggested by the authors that each seasonal influenza vaccination may recruit only a limited number of new T cells.

This specimen's time point label, per the study, means: approximately 40 days after influenza vaccine administration. The library came from RT-PCR. The instrument was an Illumina HiSeq 2500. TCRdb redid the processing of the public reads, applying fastp at Q25 and MiXCR, and retained in-frame beta chains. Records with the same CDR3 protein are collapsed into one entry carrying the most frequent genes and DNA. The sample table shows about 480,000 distinct CDR3 sequences, and around 9.9% are seen once. The ten largest clonotypes hold about an eighth of the sample. This clonotype has a count of ten or more. Its target antigen remains unknown. Per-nucleotide qualities are absent, and no much larger clonotype sits a single base away. Cut back by 5 bases and 2 bases, the V and J ends lie 12 bases apart. The CDR3, cysteine through phenylalanine, is 13 amino acids long. Only the CDR3 DNA is retained, 39 bases long and in frame from the first base. CDR1 and CDR2, per the germline V gene (reference sequence), are DFQATT and SNEGSKA.

The TCR comes from a man in his forties or fifties who received an inactivated influenza vaccine. Donor details come from another sample of the same person, matched by shared clones. The chain is made from TRBV20-1 and TRBJ2-5; the D gene is perhaps TRBD2, on 6 matching bases. Source: PBMCs from blood, taken more than 35 days after vaccination. CDR3 region: CSAVGGNQETQYF. In nucleotide form, the sequence is TGCAGTGCTGTAGGAGGGAATCAAGAGACCCAGTACTTC.